The next 9 T cell receptor beta chains were all read from a single sample in a study of blood T cells in healthy people across ages. Through a sample-barcoded 5' primer and a J-beta primer mix, a second PCR was run for about 6 to 11 cycles. TCRdb itself ran the 5' RACE reads through MiXCR, one entry per CDR3 protein. The table has about 1.8 million distinct CDR3 sequences, approximately 50% seen once. Sequencing used blood. The receptors here all came from a woman aged 40 to 50 in good health.

This sequence joins TRBV5-1 and TRBJ2-3; TRBD1 matches at 9 bases. V trimming: 3 bases; J trimming: 3 bases; junction bases outside the gene matches: 5. This CDR3 spans 15 amino acids. CDR1 is SGHRS, CDR2 YFSETQ, per germline. CDR3 protein: CASSWTGTGTDTQYF. The CDR3 nucleotides read TGCGCCAGCAGCTGGACCGGGACAGGGACAGATACGCAGTATTTT. Using reference TRBV5-1 and TRBJ2-3 for the parts outside the CDR3, the full variable domain is KAGVTQTPRYLIKTRGQQVTLSCSPISGHRSVSWYQQTPGQGLQFLFEYFSETQRNKGNFPGRFSGRQFSNSRSEMNVSTLELGDSALYLCASSWTGTGTDTQYFGPGTRLTVL.

Written as DNA, the CDR3 is TGTGCCAGCTCAACTACCGACGAGCGTAACTATGGCTACACCTTC. It translates to CASSTTDERNYGYTF. This chain links TRBV18 with TRBJ1-2; D is uncertain. Trimming stripped 5 bases from V and 1 base from J, with 14 bases between. The CDR3 has 15 residues. The germline CDR1 and CDR2 sequences are KGHSH and LQKENI.

The chain has TRBV7-9 and TRBJ2-5; TRBD1 matches 8 bases. CDR1 is SEHNR and CDR2 is FQNEAQ in the germline V gene (reference sequence). There are 15 residues in the CDR3. Trimming at V came to 5 bases and at J to 4 bases, leaving 9 bases not matched to a gene. As DNA, the CDR3 is TGTGCCAGCAGCGATACGGACAGGGAGTTAGAGACCCAGTACTTC. Protein: CASSDTDRELETQYF.

The V gene is TRBV7-2, the J gene TRBJ2-3; 7 nucleotides agree with TRBD2. The CDR3 sequence is 16 residues long. With V trimmed by 5 bases and J by 0 bases, 8 bases remained unmatched. From germline, CDR1 is SGHTA and CDR2 FQGNSA. The CDR3 DNA reads TGTGCCAGCAGCCATAGGGAGGGGCTAAGCACAGATACGCAGTATTTT. Protein: CASSHREGLSTDTQYF.

V gene TRBV7-2 combines with J gene TRBJ2-3; TRBD1 matches 7 bases. Germline values: CDR1 SGHTA, CDR2 FQGNSA. This CDR3 spans 15 amino acids. With 6 bases clipped from V and 1 base from J, the junction kept 7 bases outside the gene matches. CDR3 sequence (DNA): TGTGCCAGCAGACAGGGACAGACCCGCACAGATACGCAGTATTTT. Translated, it gives CASRQGQTRTDTQYF.

The genes are TRBV11-3 and TRBJ2-4; D may be TRBD1 or TRBD2 (5 bases each). The DNA end lines up better with TRBJ2-7; the J call may be wrong. The CDR3 runs to 13 residues. From germline, CDR1 is SGHNT and CDR2 YENEEA. CDR3 DNA: TGTGCCAGCAGCGGGACGGACCCCTACGAGCAGTACTTC. Its translation is CASSGTDPYEQYF.

V and J are TRBV7-2 and TRBJ2-7; D is uncertain. Trimming removed 0 bases from V and 0 bases from J, with 9 bases in between. The CDR3 has 15 residues. Germline CDR1 is SGHTA and CDR2 is FQGNSA. For the CDR3, the DNA is TGTGCCAGCAGCTTAGCGGACGCCCCCTCCTACGAGCAGTACTTC. Residues: CASSLADAPSYEQYF.

This chain joins TRBV20-1 and TRBJ2-5; 7 nucleotides line up with TRBD2. The DNA matches TRBJ2-7 better at its end, which makes the J call doubtful. The CDR3 length is 13 residues. Germline V CDR1 and CDR2: DFQATT, SNEGSKA (reference sequence). Here the CDR3 reads CSATGRGGYEQYF. DNA for the CDR3: TGCAGTGCCACTGGGCGGGGAGGGTACGAGCAGTACTTC.

The chain recombines TRBV7-9 with TRBJ2-3; D ambiguous. There are 14 residues in the CDR3. Germline V gives CDR1 SEHNR, CDR2 FQNEAQ (reference sequence). V lost 1 base, J lost 2 bases, and 7 bases lay in between. The CDR3 DNA reads TGTGCCAGCAGCTTAGGCTTCCTCACAGATACGCAGTATTTT. Translating it yields CASSLGFLTDTQYF.